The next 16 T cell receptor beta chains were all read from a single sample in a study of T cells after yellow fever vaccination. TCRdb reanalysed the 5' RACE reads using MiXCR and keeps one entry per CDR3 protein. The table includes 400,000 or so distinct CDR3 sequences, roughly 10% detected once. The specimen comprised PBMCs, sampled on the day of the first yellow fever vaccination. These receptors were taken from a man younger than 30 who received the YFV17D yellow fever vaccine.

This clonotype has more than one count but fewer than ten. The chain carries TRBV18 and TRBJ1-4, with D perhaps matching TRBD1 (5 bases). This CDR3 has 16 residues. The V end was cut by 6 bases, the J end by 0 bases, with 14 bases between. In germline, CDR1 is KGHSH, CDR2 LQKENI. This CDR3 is CASSVGGSATNEKLFF. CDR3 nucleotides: TGTGCCAGCTCTGTCGGGGGATCTGCAACTAATGAAAAACTGTTTTTT. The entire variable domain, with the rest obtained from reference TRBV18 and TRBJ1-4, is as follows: NAGVMQNPRHLVRRRGQEARLRCSPMKGHSHVYWYRQLPEEGLKFMVYLQKENIIDESGMPKERFSAEFPKEGPSILRIQQVVRGDSAAYFCASSVGGSATNEKLFFGSGTQLSVL.

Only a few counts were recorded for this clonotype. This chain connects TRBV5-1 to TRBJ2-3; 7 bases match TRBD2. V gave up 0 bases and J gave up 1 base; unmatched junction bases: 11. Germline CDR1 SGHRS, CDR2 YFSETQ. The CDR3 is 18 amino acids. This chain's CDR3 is CASSLVPRMLAGTDTQYF. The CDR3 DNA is TGCGCCAGCAGCTTGGTTCCCCGGATGCTAGCGGGCACAGATACGCAGTATTTT.

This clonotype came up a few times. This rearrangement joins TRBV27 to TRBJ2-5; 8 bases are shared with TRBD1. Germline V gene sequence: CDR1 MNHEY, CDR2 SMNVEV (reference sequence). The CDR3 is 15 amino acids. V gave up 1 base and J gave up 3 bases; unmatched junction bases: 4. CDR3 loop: CASSLWGTGKETQYF. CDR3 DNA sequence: TGTGCCAGCAGTTTATGGGGGACAGGAAAAGAGACCCAGTACTTC.

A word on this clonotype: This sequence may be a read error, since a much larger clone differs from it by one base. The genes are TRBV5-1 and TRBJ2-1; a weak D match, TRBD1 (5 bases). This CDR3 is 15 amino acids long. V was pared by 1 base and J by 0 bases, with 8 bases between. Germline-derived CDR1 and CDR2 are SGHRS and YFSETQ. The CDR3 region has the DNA TGCGCCAGCAGCTTGTTACAGGACTCCTACAATGAGCAGTTCTTC. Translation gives CASSLLQDSYNEQFF. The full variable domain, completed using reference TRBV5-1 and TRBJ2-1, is KAGVTQTPRYLIKTRGQQVTLSCSPISGHRSVSWYQQTPGQGLQFLFEYFSETQRNKGNFPGRFSGRQFSNSRSEMNVSTLELGDSALYLCASSLLQDSYNEQFFGPGTRLTVL.

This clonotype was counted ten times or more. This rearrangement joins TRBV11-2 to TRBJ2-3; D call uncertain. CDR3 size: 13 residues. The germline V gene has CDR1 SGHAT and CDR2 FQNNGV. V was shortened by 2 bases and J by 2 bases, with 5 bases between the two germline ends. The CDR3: CASSLPITDTQYF. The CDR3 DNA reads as TGTGCCAGCAGCTTACCAATCACAGATACGCAGTATTTT.

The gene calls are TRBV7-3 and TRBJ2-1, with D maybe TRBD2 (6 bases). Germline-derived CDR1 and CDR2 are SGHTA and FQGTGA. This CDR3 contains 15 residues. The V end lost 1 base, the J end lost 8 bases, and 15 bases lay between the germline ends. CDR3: CASSLRRGQRYEQFF. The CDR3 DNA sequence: TGTGCCAGCAGCTTAAGGCGGGGCCAGCGGTATGAGCAGTTCTTC.

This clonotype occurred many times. The CDR3 region has the DNA TGTGCCAGCAGTTTAGGTACAGGTTGGCAGTTCTTC. Its translation is CASSLGTGWQFF. V usage is TRBV2 and J usage is TRBJ2-1; a weak D match, TRBD1 (5 bases). The germline V and J ends were trimmed by 5 bases and 12 bases, with 14 bases remaining between them. Looked up from germline, CDR1 is SNHLY and CDR2 is FYNNEI. The CDR3 totals 12 residues. Supplemented by reference TRBV2 and TRBJ2-1, the full variable domain reads EPEVTQTPSHQVTQMGQEVILRCVPISNHLYFYWYRQILGQKVEFLVSFYNNEISEKSEIFDDQFSVERPDGSNFTLKIRSTKLEDSAMYFCASSLGTGWQFFGPGTRLTVL.

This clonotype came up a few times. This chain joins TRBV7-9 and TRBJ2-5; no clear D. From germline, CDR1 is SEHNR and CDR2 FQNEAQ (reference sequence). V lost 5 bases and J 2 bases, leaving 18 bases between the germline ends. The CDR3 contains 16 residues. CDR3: CASSATNARRQETQYF. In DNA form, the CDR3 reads TGTGCCAGCAGCGCCACCAACGCTCGAAGACAAGAGACCCAGTACTTC.

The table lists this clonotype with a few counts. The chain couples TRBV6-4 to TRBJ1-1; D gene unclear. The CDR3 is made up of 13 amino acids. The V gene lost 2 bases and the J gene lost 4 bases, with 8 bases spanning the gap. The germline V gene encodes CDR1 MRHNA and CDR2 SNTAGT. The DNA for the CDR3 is TGTGCCAGCAGTGACATGGGGTTCACTGAAGCTTTCTTT. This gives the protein CASSDMGFTEAFF.

The CDR3 nucleotides are TGTGCCAGCAGCTTCGGGGTAGCCTCCTACAATGAGCAGTTCTTC. It encodes CASSFGVASYNEQFF. This rearrangement joins TRBV11-2 to TRBJ2-1; possible D gene TRBD2, 5 bases. The CDR3 is made up of 15 amino acids. From germline, CDR1 is SGHAT and CDR2 FQNNGV. Trimming pared 3 bases from V and 0 bases from J, leaving 9 bases between.

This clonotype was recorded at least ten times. The CDR3 here is CASSSRGSTDTQYF. The CDR3 nucleotides are TGTGCCAGCAGCTCGAGGGGAAGCACAGATACGCAGTATTTT. J is TRBJ2-3 and V is TRBV7-2, with D perhaps assigned TRBD1 or TRBD2 (5 bases each). Trimming shortened V by 4 bases and J by 0 bases, and 8 bases separated the two germline ends. The CDR3 has 14 residues. Germline assignment: CDR1 SGHTA and CDR2 FQGNSA.

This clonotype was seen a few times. DNA of the CDR3: TGTGCCAGCAGCCAAGATCCCGCGGGAGAATACAATGAGCAGTTCTTC. Its protein product is CASSQDPAGEYNEQFF. The chain links TRBV4-2 to TRBJ2-1; TRBD2 agrees at 7 bases. Germline-derived CDR1 and CDR2 are LGHNA and YNFKEQ. The CDR3 spans 16 residues. The V gene end was trimmed by 0 bases and the J gene end by 4 bases; junction bases not matched to a gene: 6.

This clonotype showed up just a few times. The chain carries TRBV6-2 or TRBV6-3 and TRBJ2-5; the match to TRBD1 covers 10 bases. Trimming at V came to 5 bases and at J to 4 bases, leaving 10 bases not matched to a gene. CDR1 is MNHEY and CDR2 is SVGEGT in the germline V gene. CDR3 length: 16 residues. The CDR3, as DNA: TGTGCCAGCAGTGGAACCCGGGACAGGGGAAGAGAGACCCAGTACTTC. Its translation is CASSGTRDRGRETQYF.

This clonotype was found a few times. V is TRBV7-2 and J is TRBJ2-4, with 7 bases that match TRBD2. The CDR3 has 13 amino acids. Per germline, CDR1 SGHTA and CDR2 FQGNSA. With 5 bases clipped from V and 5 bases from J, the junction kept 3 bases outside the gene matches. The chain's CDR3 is CASSLGGENIQYF. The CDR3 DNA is TGTGCCAGCAGCCTGGGGGGGGAAAACATTCAGTACTTC.

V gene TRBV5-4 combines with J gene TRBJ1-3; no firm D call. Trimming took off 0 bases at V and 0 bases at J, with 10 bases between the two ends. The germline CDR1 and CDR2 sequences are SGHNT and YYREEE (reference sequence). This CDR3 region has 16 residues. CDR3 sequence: CASSLGDTRSGNTIYF. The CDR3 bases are TGTGCCAGCAGCTTGGGAGACACCCGCTCTGGAAACACCATATATTTT.

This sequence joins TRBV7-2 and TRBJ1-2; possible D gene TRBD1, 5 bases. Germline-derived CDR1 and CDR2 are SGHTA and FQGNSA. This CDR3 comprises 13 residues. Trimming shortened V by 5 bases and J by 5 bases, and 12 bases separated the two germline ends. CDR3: CASSLGRTYGYTF. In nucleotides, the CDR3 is TGTGCCAGCAGCCTGGGACGGACTTATGGCTACACCTTC.